This is a list of T cell receptor beta chains from one sample in a study of breast tumors, draining lymph nodes, adjacent tissues. One entry per CDR3 protein results from TCRdb running MiXCR on the multiplex PCR reads. The table shows some 230,000 distinct CDR3 sequences, with nearly 35% occurring only once. Sequenced sample: axillary lymph node tissue. Every receptor here comes from a female donor with breast cancer. Some clones in this sample may be carry-over from other donors' samples. Each CDR3 is given with its conserved first and last residue. Fields, in order: clone size, D gene, J gene, V gene, CDR3 DNA, CDR3 protein. A D gene is named only where the DNA matches it firmly. Rows may omit the clone size; those that give it use once, few, many or a size class.

clone_size: many; d_call: -; j_call: TRBJ1-2; v_call: TRBV7-9; cdr3_nt: TGTGCCAGCAGAACCGGGACAAGTGGCTACACCTTC; cdr3_aa: CASRTGTSGYTF
clone_size: -; d_call: -; j_call: TRBJ1-6; v_call: TRBV5-1; cdr3_nt: TGCGCCAGCCGCCGAAGAGGGGTAATGGGTTCACCCCTCCACTTT; cdr3_aa: CASRRRGVMGSPLHF
clone_size: many; d_call: -; j_call: TRBJ2-7; v_call: TRBV20-1; cdr3_nt: TGCAGTGCTCGGATCGCCTACGAGCAGTACTTC; cdr3_aa: CSARIAYEQYF
clone_size: many; d_call: -; j_call: TRBJ2-1; v_call: TRBV7-7; cdr3_nt: TGTGCTAGCAGCTTAGCGAGTTCGGATGAGCAGTTCTTC; cdr3_aa: CASSLASSDEQFF
clone_size: many; d_call: TRBD1; j_call: TRBJ1-6; v_call: TRBV6-5; cdr3_nt: TGTGCCAGCAGTTATAGGACAGGGTCCTATAATTCACCCCTCCACTTT; cdr3_aa: CASSYRTGSYNSPLHF
clone_size: -; d_call: TRBD1; j_call: TRBJ1-4; v_call: TRBV28; cdr3_nt: TGTGCCAGCACTGCGGGGACAGCGGTTGAAAAACTGTTTTTT; cdr3_aa: CASTAGTAVEKLFF
clone_size: few; d_call: -; j_call: TRBJ1-5; v_call: TRBV5-4; cdr3_nt: TGTGCCAGCAGCAAAGGAGGCGCTCAGCCCCAGCATTTT; cdr3_aa: CASSKGGAQPQHF
clone_size: many; d_call: TRBD1; j_call: TRBJ1-2; v_call: TRBV5-1; cdr3_nt: TGCGCCAGCAGCCCAGGGACAGGGTATGGCTACACCTTC; cdr3_aa: CASSPGTGYGYTF
clone_size: -; d_call: TRBD1; j_call: TRBJ1-1; v_call: TRBV29-1; cdr3_nt: TGCAGCGCTCGGACAGGGGCACAGAACACTGAAGCTTTCTTT; cdr3_aa: CSARTGAQNTEAFF
clone_size: -; d_call: TRBD1; j_call: TRBJ1-4; v_call: TRBV4-1; cdr3_nt: TGCGCCAGCAGCCAAGAGCGGTGTGGACAGGCCTCGTTGGATTTT; cdr3_aa: CASSQERCGQASLDF
clone_size: many; d_call: TRBD2; j_call: TRBJ2-7; v_call: TRBV12-3/TRBV12-4; cdr3_nt: TGTGCCAGCAGTTTGCGGGGGGAGTACGAGCAGTACTTC; cdr3_aa: CASSLRGEYEQYF
clone_size: -; d_call: -; j_call: TRBJ2-2; v_call: TRBV12-3/TRBV12-4; cdr3_nt: TGTGCCAGCAGTTTAGTGGGGGACCCGACCGGGGAGCTGTTTTTT; cdr3_aa: CASSLVGDPTGELFF
clone_size: many; d_call: -; j_call: TRBJ2-7; v_call: TRBV3-1; cdr3_nt: TGTGCCAGCAGCCGCATCTCCTACGAGCAGTACTTC; cdr3_aa: CASSRISYEQYF
clone_size: many; d_call: TRBD2; j_call: TRBJ2-3; v_call: TRBV7-6; cdr3_nt: TGTGCCAGCAGCCCCAGCGGGACTAGGACGAGCACAGATACGCAGTATTTT; cdr3_aa: CASSPSGTRTSTDTQYF
clone_size: many; d_call: -; j_call: TRBJ1-3; v_call: TRBV20-1; cdr3_nt: TGCAGTGCTAGAGATGGAGGACAGTTAAGAAACACCATATATTTT; cdr3_aa: CSARDGGQLRNTIYF
clone_size: few; d_call: -; j_call: TRBJ1-2; v_call: TRBV5-5; cdr3_nt: TGTGCCAGCAGCCGGGAAAGATTATACAGGGTCACCTATGGCTACACCTTC; cdr3_aa: CASSRERLYRVTYGYTF
clone_size: many; d_call: TRBD1; j_call: TRBJ2-1; v_call: TRBV25-1; cdr3_nt: TGTGCCAGCAGTGACCCCGGGACAGGAGTTGAGCAGTTCTTC; cdr3_aa: CASSDPGTGVEQFF
clone_size: -; d_call: TRBD2; j_call: TRBJ2-2; v_call: TRBV28; cdr3_nt: TGTGCCAGCAGTCTCCGGACTAGCGGAAACACCGGGGAGCTGTTTTTT; cdr3_aa: CASSLRTSGNTGELFF
clone_size: many; d_call: -; j_call: TRBJ1-3; v_call: TRBV14; cdr3_nt: TGTGCCAGCAGTGGACAGCAAATCACTGGAAACACCATATATTTT; cdr3_aa: CASSGQQITGNTIYF
clone_size: -; d_call: -; j_call: TRBJ1-2; v_call: TRBV29-1; cdr3_nt: TGCGCCAGCAGCCAAGATTCGGGGGACGGCTATGGCTACACCTTC; cdr3_aa: CASSQDSGDGYGYTF
clone_size: -; d_call: -; j_call: TRBJ2-7; v_call: TRBV6-2/TRBV6-3; cdr3_nt: TGTGCCAGCAGTTACCTCAGCTTCCGAACCTCCTTTGACGAGCAGTACTTC; cdr3_aa: CASSYLSFRTSFDEQYF
clone_size: many; d_call: TRBD1; j_call: TRBJ1-6; v_call: TRBV6-2/TRBV6-3; cdr3_nt: TGTGCCAGCAGTCGGACAGGGGAGGTACCCCTCCACTTT; cdr3_aa: CASSRTGEVPLHF
clone_size: many; d_call: -; j_call: TRBJ2-1; v_call: TRBV4-3; cdr3_nt: TGCGCCAGCAGCCAAGATCTAGGTCATTTATTTTCCGACTCCTACAATGAGCAGTTCTTC; cdr3_aa: CASSQDLGHLFSDSYNEQFF
clone_size: many; d_call: TRBD1; j_call: TRBJ2-7; v_call: TRBV3-1; cdr3_nt: TGTGCCAGCAGCCTGAAGGTCAGGGACAGGGCTAAGGGCTCCTACGAGCAGTACTTC; cdr3_aa: CASSLKVRDRAKGSYEQYF
clone_size: -; d_call: -; j_call: TRBJ1-5; v_call: TRBV2; cdr3_nt: TGTGCTAGAGATCTGAGGTATAGCAATCAGCCCCAGCATTTT; cdr3_aa: CARDLRYSNQPQHF
clone_size: many; d_call: TRBD2; j_call: TRBJ2-7; v_call: TRBV4-2; cdr3_nt: TGTGCCAGCAGCCAAGCGGCGGGGGGGACCTACGAGCAGTACTTC; cdr3_aa: CASSQAAGGTYEQYF
clone_size: many; d_call: -; j_call: TRBJ1-5; v_call: TRBV11-2; cdr3_nt: TGTGCCAGCGCGAGGGTTGGCCAGCCCCAGCATTTT; cdr3_aa: CASARVGQPQHF
clone_size: many; d_call: -; j_call: TRBJ2-1; v_call: TRBV18; cdr3_nt: TGTGCCAGCTCACCAGGGGCGGCGGATGAGCAGTTCTTC; cdr3_aa: CASSPGAADEQFF
clone_size: many; d_call: -; j_call: TRBJ2-2; v_call: TRBV10-3; cdr3_nt: TGTGCCATCAGAGACACCGGGGAGCTGTTTTTT; cdr3_aa: CAIRDTGELFF
clone_size: few; d_call: -; j_call: TRBJ2-3; v_call: TRBV6-2/TRBV6-3; cdr3_nt: TGTGCCAGCAGTCAAGGGACTGGATGGAACTTAGATACGCAGTATTTT; cdr3_aa: CASSQGTGWNLDTQYF
clone_size: many; d_call: TRBD1; j_call: TRBJ2-1; v_call: TRBV14; cdr3_nt: TGTGCCAGCAGCAGGGGCAGGGGGTTTGGTGAGCAGTTCTTC; cdr3_aa: CASSRGRGFGEQFF
clone_size: -; d_call: TRBD1; j_call: TRBJ1-4; v_call: TRBV10-2; cdr3_nt: TGCGCCAGCAGCAGGGACAGGGGAAGGAATGAAAAACTGTTTTTT; cdr3_aa: CASSRDRGRNEKLFF
clone_size: -; d_call: TRBD1; j_call: TRBJ2-3; v_call: TRBV5-1; cdr3_nt: TGCGCCAACAGCTCAGGACAGGGGGCCGGTTATACGCAGTATTTT; cdr3_aa: CANSSGQGAGYTQYF
clone_size: few; d_call: -; j_call: TRBJ2-1; v_call: TRBV5-6; cdr3_nt: TGTGCCAGCAGCTTGGGGGTTTGGGACACGGATCCGGGAGTTTACAATGAGCAGTTCTTC; cdr3_aa: CASSLGVWDTDPGVYNEQFF
clone_size: -; d_call: -; j_call: TRBJ2-6; v_call: TRBV5-1; cdr3_nt: TGCGCCAGTAGCTTTCAGGGGCATGGGGGGGCCAACGTCCTGATTTTC; cdr3_aa: CASSFQGHGGANVLIF
clone_size: many; d_call: TRBD1; j_call: TRBJ2-7; v_call: TRBV9; cdr3_nt: TGTGCCAGCAGCGAACGGACAGGGCCGACCTACGAGCAGTACTTC; cdr3_aa: CASSERTGPTYEQYF
clone_size: -; d_call: TRBD2; j_call: TRBJ2-2; v_call: TRBV7-3; cdr3_nt: TGTGCCAGCAGCTCCAGGACTAGCGTAAACGGGGAGCTGTTTTTT; cdr3_aa: CASSSRTSVNGELFF
clone_size: -; d_call: TRBD1; j_call: TRBJ1-1; v_call: TRBV10-3; cdr3_nt: TGTGCATGTCAGGGGGGCAACACTGAAGCTTTCTTT; cdr3_aa: CACQGGNTEAFF
clone_size: few; d_call: TRBD1; j_call: TRBJ2-1; v_call: TRBV27; cdr3_nt: TGTGCCAGCAGTTTATCATTTGGGGACAGGGGGCAGGATGAGCAGTTCTTC; cdr3_aa: CASSLSFGDRGQDEQFF
clone_size: -; d_call: -; j_call: TRBJ2-5; v_call: TRBV7-2; cdr3_nt: TGTGCCAGCAGCCAATACGGCACGGTTGGTGAGCCCCAGTACTTC; cdr3_aa: CASSQYGTVGEPQYF
clone_size: -; d_call: TRBD1; j_call: TRBJ2-1; v_call: TRBV20-1; cdr3_nt: TGCAGCGCTAGACAGGGGGCGCGGGAGCAGTTCTTC; cdr3_aa: CSARQGAREQFF
clone_size: many; d_call: TRBD1; j_call: TRBJ2-5; v_call: TRBV29-1; cdr3_nt: TGCAGCGTCCCGGGACAGTGGCAAGAGACCCAGTACTTC; cdr3_aa: CSVPGQWQETQYF
clone_size: -; d_call: TRBD2; j_call: TRBJ2-5; v_call: TRBV9; cdr3_nt: TGTGCCAGCAGCATTCGTACGCGGGGGGCTCAAGAGACCCAGTACTTC; cdr3_aa: CASSIRTRGAQETQYF
clone_size: -; d_call: -; j_call: TRBJ2-7; v_call: TRBV28; cdr3_nt: TGTGCCAGCAGTTTTGAGGACGAGCAGTACTTC; cdr3_aa: CASSFEDEQYF
clone_size: many; d_call: -; j_call: TRBJ2-3; v_call: TRBV7-6; cdr3_nt: TGTGCCAGCAGCCCGAGGGGGGGGTCCAAGGATACGCAGTATTTT; cdr3_aa: CASSPRGGSKDTQYF
clone_size: many; d_call: -; j_call: TRBJ2-6; v_call: TRBV5-1; cdr3_nt: TGCGCCAGCAGCTTGGCAGTACAGCCGAGCTCTGGGGCCAACGTCCTGACTTTC; cdr3_aa: CASSLAVQPSSGANVLTF
clone_size: many; d_call: -; j_call: TRBJ1-1; v_call: TRBV5-1; cdr3_nt: TGCGCCAGCAGCCCCATGGACTTCGGGAGCACTGAAGCTTTCTTT; cdr3_aa: CASSPMDFGSTEAFF
clone_size: -; d_call: TRBD1; j_call: TRBJ2-6; v_call: TRBV5-5; cdr3_nt: TGTGCCAGCAGCTCGGGACAGGCGGCGGCTGGGGCCAACGTCCTGACTTTC; cdr3_aa: CASSSGQAAAGANVLTF
clone_size: many; d_call: -; j_call: TRBJ2-1; v_call: TRBV5-6; cdr3_nt: TGTGCCAGCAGCGCGGCGGGGGCCCACGGCAATGAGCAGTTCTTC; cdr3_aa: CASSAAGAHGNEQFF
clone_size: -; d_call: -; j_call: TRBJ2-5; v_call: TRBV6-5; cdr3_nt: TGTGCCAGCAGCCGAACAGGGTCGGAGACCCAGTACTTC; cdr3_aa: CASSRTGSETQYF
clone_size: -; d_call: TRBD1; j_call: TRBJ1-5; v_call: TRBV2; cdr3_nt: TGTGCCAGCAGTGTGACCGGGACAGGGAGCAATCAGCCCCAGCATTTT; cdr3_aa: CASSVTGTGSNQPQHF
clone_size: many; d_call: -; j_call: TRBJ1-5; v_call: TRBV19; cdr3_nt: TGTGCCAGTAAGTCCCTGGAGACAGATAATCAGCCCCAGCATTTT; cdr3_aa: CASKSLETDNQPQHF
clone_size: -; d_call: -; j_call: TRBJ1-1; v_call: TRBV20-1; cdr3_nt: TGCAGTGCTAGAGATTGGGAGAACACTGAAGCTTTCTTT; cdr3_aa: CSARDWENTEAFF
clone_size: many; d_call: TRBD1; j_call: TRBJ1-5; v_call: TRBV11-2; cdr3_nt: TGTGCCAGCAGCGCGGGACAGGGTGTCAATCAGCCCCAGCATTTT; cdr3_aa: CASSAGQGVNQPQHF
clone_size: many; d_call: -; j_call: TRBJ1-5; v_call: TRBV5-8; cdr3_nt: TGTGCCAGCAGCCTCAACAGAGAACAGCCCCAGCATTTT; cdr3_aa: CASSLNREQPQHF